The 28 T cell receptor beta chains below were found in one sample sequenced in a study of T cell responses to AZD1222 COVID-19 vaccine. The method was immunoSEQ multiplex PCR; TCRdb's version includes in-frame clones alone and lacks a portion of them. Altogether under 110,000 clones are present, 90% being singletons, with the ten largest covering 1% to 1.5%. The starting material was peripheral blood, obtained on day 0 of AZD1222 vaccination. The receptor source for this set is an adult in good health.

The chain combines TRBV7-2 with TRBJ2-5, with D tentatively TRBD2 (6 bases). The V end lost 6 bases, the J end lost 7 bases, and 15 bases lay between the germline ends. The germline V gene has CDR1 SGHTA and CDR2 FQGNSA. The CDR3 consists of 13 residues. CDR3 sequence: CASSAIPGGTQYF. The CDR3, as DNA: TGTGCCAGCAGTGCGATCCCCGGGGGGACCCAGTACTTC.

This clone was seen a single time. The chain has TRBV3-1 (or the pseudogene TRBV3-2) and TRBJ2-5; D is perhaps TRBD1 (6 bases). V was pared by 5 bases and J by 5 bases, with 18 bases between. Germline V gives CDR1 LGHDT, CDR2 YNNKEL (reference sequence). The CDR3 covers 15 residues. The CDR3 spells CASSWGPTVRETQYF. The DNA of the CDR3 is TGTGCCAGCAGCTGGGGGCCGACAGTTCGGGAGACCCAGTACTTC.

The gene calls are TRBV28 and TRBJ1-2, with TRBD1 identical over 7 bases. The CDR3 length is 14 residues. Germline trimming cut 5 bases from V and 5 bases from J; bases unmatched to any gene: 8. CDR1 and CDR2 (germline): MDHEN, SYDVKM. The CDR3 loop is CASSQRGRGYGYTF. CDR3 nucleotides: TGTGCCAGCAGTCAAAGGGGGCGCGGGTATGGCTACACCTTC.

The chain recombines TRBV27 with TRBJ2-5, with TRBD1 identical over 7 bases. Germline CDR1 reads MNHEY; CDR2 reads SMNVEV (reference sequence). The CDR3 sequence is 14 residues long. After removal of 6 bases from V and 7 bases from J, the junction contained 11 bases not matched to a gene. The CDR3: CASSGQETLRTQYF. The CDR3 nucleotides are TGTGCCAGCAGCGGACAGGAGACCCTTCGGACCCAGTACTTC.

The chain has TRBV14 and TRBJ1-1, with TRBD1 as a possible D gene (5 bases). Trimming removed 3 bases from V and 0 bases from J, with 14 bases in between. Looked up from germline, CDR1 is SGHDN and CDR2 is FVKESK. This CDR3 has 16 residues. CDR3 nucleotide sequence: TGTGCCAGCAGCCATTCGCAGGACACTATGAACACTGAAGCTTTCTTT. Amino acids: CASSHSQDTMNTEAFF.

V usage is TRBV7-6 and J usage is TRBJ1-4, with D perhaps TRBD1 (5 bases). The V end lost 1 base, the J end lost 7 bases, and 19 bases lay between the germline ends. Germline V gives CDR1 SGHVS, CDR2 FNYEAQ. The CDR3 sequence is 17 residues long. CDR3 DNA sequence: TGTGCCAGCAGCTTAGTACCCCGGGCGGGGGGGACTGAAAAACTGTTTTTT. It yields the protein CASSLVPRAGGTEKLFF.

This chain uses TRBV5-5 with TRBJ2-7; D unresolved. The CDR3 length is 11 residues. V was clipped by 4 bases and J by 3 bases, with 5 bases between them. From germline, CDR1 is SGHKS and CDR2 YYEKEE (reference sequence). This chain's CDR3 is CASSRIYEQYF. In DNA, the CDR3 is TGTGCCAGCAGCCGGATCTACGAGCAGTACTTC.

J is TRBJ1-3 and V is TRBV5-5, with D unresolved. CDR1 is SGHKS, CDR2 YYEKEE, per germline (reference sequence). CDR3 length: 12 amino acids. The V end was cut by 4 bases, the J end by 1 base, with 3 bases between. This CDR3 reads CASSESGNTIYF. The CDR3 region has the DNA TGTGCCAGCAGCGAATCTGGAAACACCATATATTTT. Looking up the rest from reference TRBV5-5 and TRBJ1-3 gives the full variable domain: DAGVTQSPTHLIKTRGQQVTLRCSPISGHKSVSWYQQVLGQGPQFIFQYYEKEERGRGNFPDRFSARQFPNYSSELNVNALLLGDSALYLCASSESGNTIYFGEGSWLTVV.

V gene TRBV28 combines with J gene TRBJ2-7; 8 bases match TRBD1. The germline gives CDR1 MDHEN, CDR2 SYDVKM. V shed 6 bases, J shed 2 bases, and the junction held 9 bases outside the gene matches. This CDR3 region has 15 residues. The CDR3, as DNA: TGTGCCAGCAGCCCTCCGACAGGGGACACCTACGAGCAGTACTTC. Translated, it gives CASSPPTGDTYEQYF. Together with reference TRBV28 and TRBJ2-7, the CDR3 gives the full variable domain: DVKVTQSSRYLVKRTGEKVFLECVQDMDHENMFWYRQDPGLGLRLIYFSYDVKMKEKGDIPEGYSVSREKKERFSLILESASTNQTSMYLCASSPPTGDTYEQYFGPGTRLTVT.

V gene TRBV6-2 or TRBV6-3 combines with J gene TRBJ2-5; 8 bases line up with TRBD2. The CDR3 spans 14 residues. Per germline, CDR1 MNHEY and CDR2 SVGEGT. J gave up 4 bases and V 5 bases, and 6 bases lay outside the gene matches. The CDR3 DNA is TGTGCCAGCAGTGAGGGACTAGATGTAGAGACCCAGTACTTC. Translation gives CASSEGLDVETQYF.

This clone has just one count. The V gene is TRBV19, the J gene TRBJ1-5; TRBD1 aligns across 7 bases. The ends lost 6 bases at V and 1 base at J; junction bases unmatched: 6. The CDR3 is 15 amino acids. CDR1 and CDR2 from the germline V gene are LNHDA and SQIVND (reference sequence). The CDR3 loop reads CASSLNRGSNQPQHF. For the CDR3, the DNA is TGTGCCAGTAGCCTCAACAGGGGAAGCAATCAGCCCCAGCATTTT. Supplemented by reference TRBV19 and TRBJ1-5, the full variable domain reads DGGITQSPKYLFRKEGQNVTLSCEQNLNHDAMYWYRQDPGQGLRLIYYSQIVNDFQKGDIAEGYSVSREKKESFPLTVTSAQKNPTAFYLCASSLNRGSNQPQHFGDGTRLSIL.

The chain employs TRBV9 and TRBJ2-2, with D perhaps assigned TRBD1 or TRBD2 (6 bases each). The CDR3 is 16 amino acids. Germline V gives CDR1 SGDLS, CDR2 YYNGEE. Between the trimmed V and J ends, which lost 3 bases and 0 bases, there was a span of 12 bases. The CDR3: CASSARGTPNTGELFF. CDR3 coding DNA: TGTGCCAGCAGCGCCCGCGGGACACCGAACACCGGGGAGCTGTTTTTT.

The V gene is TRBV5-1, the J gene TRBJ1-1, with unresolved D. V lost 3 bases, J lost 0 bases, and 12 bases lay in between. Germline-derived CDR1 and CDR2 are SGHRS and YFSETQ. The CDR3 totals 15 residues. The chain's CDR3 is CASSSDRLMNTEAFF. CDR3 DNA sequence: TGCGCCAGCAGCTCAGACCGACTTATGAACACTGAAGCTTTCTTT.

The chain is built from TRBV11-3 and TRBJ1-1, with D perhaps TRBD1 (5 bases). This CDR3 contains 14 residues. V lost 5 bases to trimming and J lost 1 base, with 11 bases between them. Germline-derived CDR1 and CDR2 are SGHNT and YENEEA. The CDR3 reads CASSLGRGNTEAFF. CDR3 nucleotides: TGTGCCAGCAGCCTAGGGAGGGGGAACACTGAAGCTTTCTTT. Drawing the rest from reference TRBV11-3 and TRBJ1-1, the complete variable domain is EAGVVQSPRYKIIEKKQPVAFWCNPISGHNTLYWYLQNLGQGPELLIRYENEEAVDDSQLPKDRFSAERLKGVDSTLKIQPAELGDSAVYLCASSLGRGNTEAFFGQGTRLTVV.

The CDR3 region is CASSYFRGEGYTF. In nucleotides, the CDR3 is TGTGCCAGCAGTTACTTCCGGGGGGAAGGCTACACCTTC. The chain has TRBV6-6 and TRBJ1-2, with D possibly being TRBD1 (5 bases). Trimming shortened V by 1 base and J by 8 bases, and 11 bases separated the two germline ends. The CDR3 runs 13 residues. CDR1 MNHNY and CDR2 SVGAGI come from the germline V gene (reference sequence).

The chain links TRBV6-5 to TRBJ1-1, with a possible D match to TRBD1 (6 bases). CDR1 and CDR2 from the germline V gene are MNHEY and SVGAGI. The length of the CDR3 is 14 residues. Trimming left V 6 bases short and J 0 bases short, with 11 bases between. The CDR3 protein is CASRPDRLNTEAFF. DNA for the CDR3: TGTGCCAGCAGGCCGGACAGACTGAACACTGAAGCTTTCTTT.

This rearrangement joins TRBV7-2 to TRBJ2-5, with 10 bases identical to TRBD2. V shed 2 bases, J shed 2 bases, and the junction held 2 bases outside the gene matches. Germline loops: CDR1 SGHTA, CDR2 FQGNSA. The CDR3 runs 15 residues. CDR3 residues: CASSLTSGAQETQYF. The CDR3 DNA sequence: TGTGCCAGCAGCTTAACTAGCGGGGCGCAAGAGACCCAGTACTTC.

The CDR3 coding sequence is TGCGCCAGCAGCCGCACAGGGAAATCGGCTGAAGCTTTCTTT. Translation gives CASSRTGKSAEAFF. This chain connects TRBV5-1 to TRBJ1-1; D might be TRBD1 (6 bases). V dropped 4 bases and J dropped 6 bases, with 16 bases sitting between them. Germline V gene lookup returns CDR1 SGHRS and CDR2 YFSETQ. The length of the CDR3 is 14 residues.

The gene calls are TRBV12-3 or TRBV12-4 and TRBJ1-5; D is ambiguous. V lost 6 bases and J 4 bases, leaving 7 bases between the germline ends. The length of the CDR3 is 12 residues. The CDR3 bases are TGTGCCAGCAGCAATCAGAATCAGCCCCAGCATTTT. This codes for CASSNQNQPQHF.

This rearrangement joins TRBV19 to TRBJ2-3, with D perhaps matching TRBD2 (6 bases). The germline CDR1 and CDR2 sequences are LNHDA and SQIVND (reference sequence). V was clipped by 2 bases and J by 0 bases, with 12 bases between them. The CDR3 covers 16 residues. The CDR3 DNA reads as TGTGCCAGTAGTATACATAGGGGACTGAGCACAGATACGCAGTATTTT. It specifies CASSIHRGLSTDTQYF.

In its sample, this clone was seen once. The chain combines TRBV19 with TRBJ2-1; D remains ambiguous. The CDR3 totals 12 residues. V shed 2 bases and J shed 6 bases, with 5 bases lying between them. From germline, CDR1 is LNHDA and CDR2 SQIVND (reference sequence). CDR3 in DNA: TGTGCCAGTAGTATACGGATCAATGAGCAGTTCTTC. Its translation is CASSIRINEQFF. Filled out from reference TRBV19 and TRBJ2-1, the complete variable domain reads DGGITQSPKYLFRKEGQNVTLSCEQNLNHDAMYWYRQDPGQGLRLIYYSQIVNDFQKGDIAEGYSVSREKKESFPLTVTSAQKNPTAFYLCASSIRINEQFFGPGTRLTVL.

This clone was observed a single time. V gene TRBV7-3 combines with J gene TRBJ2-1, with D unclear. Germline V lookup: CDR1 SGHTA, CDR2 FQGTGA. The V end lost 2 bases, the J end lost 3 bases, and 11 bases lay between the germline ends. The CDR3 has 15 residues. CDR3 region: CASSLSGDNYNEQFF. The CDR3 region has the DNA TGTGCCAGCAGCTTATCGGGTGACAACTACAATGAGCAGTTCTTC.

This clone has a single count. The V and J genes are TRBV6-5 and TRBJ2-2; D not resolved. Germline V CDR1 and CDR2: MNHEY, SVGAGI. This CDR3 spans 15 amino acids. Trimming removed 2 bases at V and 9 bases at J, with 16 bases between. In nucleotides, the CDR3 is TGTGCCAGCAGTTACGATATCACAGCCAGCCGGGAGCTGTTTTTT. It specifies CASSYDITASRELFF.

V and J are TRBV28 and TRBJ1-1, with unresolved D. This CDR3 is 10 amino acids long. The V gene's germline CDR1 is MDHEN and CDR2 SYDVKM. The V end was cut by 5 bases, the J end by 7 bases, with 5 bases between. The CDR3 here is CASSTHEAFF. In DNA, the CDR3 is TGTGCCAGCAGTACCCATGAAGCTTTCTTT. The full variable domain, in which reference TRBV28 and TRBJ1-1 provide the parts outside the CDR3, is DVKVTQSSRYLVKRTGEKVFLECVQDMDHENMFWYRQDPGLGLRLIYFSYDVKMKEKGDIPEGYSVSREKKERFSLILESASTNQTSMYLCASSTHEAFFGQGTRLTVV.

This rearrangement joins TRBV6-5 to TRBJ2-1, with unresolved D. CDR1 MNHEY and CDR2 SVGAGI come from the germline V gene. V lost 5 bases to trimming and J lost 3 bases, with 8 bases between them. CDR3 length equals 13 residues. CDR3 sequence: CASSPYSYNEQFF. For the CDR3, the DNA is TGTGCCAGCAGTCCATATAGCTACAATGAGCAGTTCTTC.

The chain combines TRBV6-5 with TRBJ1-1; D is uncertain. CDR3 length: 13 amino acids. Germline V gives CDR1 MNHEY, CDR2 SVGAGI. Trimming took off 8 bases at V and 0 bases at J, with 10 bases between the two ends. The CDR3 here is CASQLQLNTEAFF. CDR3 bases: TGTGCCAGCCAGTTACAGCTGAACACTGAAGCTTTCTTT.

The genes are TRBV5-6 and TRBJ2-7, with unresolved D. Trimming took off 0 bases at V and 2 bases at J, with 9 bases between the two ends. The germline CDR1 and CDR2 sequences are SGHDT and YYEEEE. The length of the CDR3 is 14 residues. The CDR3 spells CASSLGSNTYEQYF. CDR3 DNA: TGTGCCAGCAGCTTGGGGAGCAATACCTACGAGCAGTACTTC.

This chain joins TRBV18 and TRBJ1-5, with TRBD1 matching 7 bases. The junction had 10 bases not matched to a gene; V was cut back by 4 bases and J by 7 bases. Germline V lookup: CDR1 KGHSH, CDR2 LQKENI. This CDR3 has 15 residues. Here the CDR3 DNA reads TGTGCCAGCTCACGAGGGGGACAGCCGGGGCAGCCCCAGCATTTT. Translated, it gives CASSRGGQPGQPQHF.